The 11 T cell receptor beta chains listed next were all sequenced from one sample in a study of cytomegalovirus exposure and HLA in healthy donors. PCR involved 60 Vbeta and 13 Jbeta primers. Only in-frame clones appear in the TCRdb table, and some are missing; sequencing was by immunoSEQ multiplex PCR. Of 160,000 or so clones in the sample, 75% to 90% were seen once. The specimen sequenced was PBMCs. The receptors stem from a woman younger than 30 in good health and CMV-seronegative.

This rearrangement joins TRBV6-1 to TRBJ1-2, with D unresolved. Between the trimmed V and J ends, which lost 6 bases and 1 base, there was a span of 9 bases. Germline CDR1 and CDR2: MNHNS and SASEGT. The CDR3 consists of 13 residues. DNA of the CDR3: TGTGCCAGCAGCAGGACTGTTAACTATGGCTACACCTTC. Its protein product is CASSRTVNYGYTF.

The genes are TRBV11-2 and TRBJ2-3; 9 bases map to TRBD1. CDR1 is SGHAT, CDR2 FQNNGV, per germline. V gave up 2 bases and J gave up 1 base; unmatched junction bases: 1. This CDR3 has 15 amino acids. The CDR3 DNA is TGTGCCAGCAGCTTAAGACAGGGGGGCACAGATACGCAGTATTTT. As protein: CASSLRQGGTDTQYF.

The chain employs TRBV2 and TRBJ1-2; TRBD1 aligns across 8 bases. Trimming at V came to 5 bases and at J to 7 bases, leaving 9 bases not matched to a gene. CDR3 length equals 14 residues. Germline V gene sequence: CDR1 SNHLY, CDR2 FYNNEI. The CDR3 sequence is CASSTDRGGSGYTF. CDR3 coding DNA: TGTGCCAGCAGTACCGACAGGGGAGGTAGTGGCTACACCTTC.

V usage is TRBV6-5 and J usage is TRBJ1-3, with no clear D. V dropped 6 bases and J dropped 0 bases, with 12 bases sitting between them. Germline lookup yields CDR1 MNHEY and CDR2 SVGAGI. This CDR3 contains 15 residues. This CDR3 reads CASSPATDSGNTIYF. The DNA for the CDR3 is TGTGCCAGCAGCCCCGCTACCGACTCTGGAAACACCATATATTTT.

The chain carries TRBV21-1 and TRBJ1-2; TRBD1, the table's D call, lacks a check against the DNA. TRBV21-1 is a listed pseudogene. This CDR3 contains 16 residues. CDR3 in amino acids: CASSCQPGQGVTGYTF. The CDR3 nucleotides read TGTGCCAGCAGCTGCCAGCCGGGACAGGGAGTGACCGGCTACACCTTC.

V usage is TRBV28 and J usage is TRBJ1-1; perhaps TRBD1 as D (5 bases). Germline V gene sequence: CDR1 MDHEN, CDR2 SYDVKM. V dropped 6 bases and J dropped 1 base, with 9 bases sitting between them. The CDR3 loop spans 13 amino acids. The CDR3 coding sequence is TGTGCCAGCAGGCGGGACGGGAACACTGAAGCTTTCTTT. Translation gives CASRRDGNTEAFF.

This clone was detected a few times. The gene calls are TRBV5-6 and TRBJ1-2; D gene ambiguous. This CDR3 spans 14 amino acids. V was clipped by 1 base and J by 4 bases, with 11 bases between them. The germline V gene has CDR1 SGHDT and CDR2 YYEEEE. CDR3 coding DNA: TGTGCCAGCAGCTTGTCTAAGAATTCCTATGGCTACACCTTC. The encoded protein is CASSLSKNSYGYTF.

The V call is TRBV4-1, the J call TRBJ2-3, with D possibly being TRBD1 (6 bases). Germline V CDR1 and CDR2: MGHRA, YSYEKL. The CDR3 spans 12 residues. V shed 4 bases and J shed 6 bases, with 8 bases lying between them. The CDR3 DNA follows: TGCGCCAGCAGCCCAAGGGGGGATACGCAGTATTTT. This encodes CASSPRGDTQYF.

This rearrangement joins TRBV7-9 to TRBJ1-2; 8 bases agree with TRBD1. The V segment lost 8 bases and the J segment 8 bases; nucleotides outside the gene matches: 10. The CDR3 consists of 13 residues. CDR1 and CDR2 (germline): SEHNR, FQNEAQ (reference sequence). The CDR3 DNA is TGTGCCAGCGAGGCAGGGGGCTCTCTGGGCTACACCTTC. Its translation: CASEAGGSLGYTF.

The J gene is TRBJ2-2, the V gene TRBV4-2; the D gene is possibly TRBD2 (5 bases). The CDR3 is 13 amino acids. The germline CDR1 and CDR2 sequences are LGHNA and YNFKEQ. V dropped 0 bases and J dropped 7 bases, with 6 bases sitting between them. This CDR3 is CASSQEGGGELFF. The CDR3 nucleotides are TGTGCCAGCAGCCAAGAAGGAGGCGGGGAGCTGTTTTTT.

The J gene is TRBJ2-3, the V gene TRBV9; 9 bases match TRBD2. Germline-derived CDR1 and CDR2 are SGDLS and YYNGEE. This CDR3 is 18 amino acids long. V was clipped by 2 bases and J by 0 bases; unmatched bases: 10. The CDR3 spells CASSVSLAGPTSTDTQYF. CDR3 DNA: TGTGCCAGCAGCGTTTCCCTAGCGGGGCCAACTAGCACAGATACGCAGTATTTT.